A selection of T cell receptor beta chains follows, all from one sample in a study of T cells in Graves' hyperthyroidism and ophthalmopathy. TCRdb ran MiXCR on the multiplex PCR reads and lists one entry per CDR3 protein. Among 560,000 or so distinct CDR3 sequences listed, nearly 20% were seen once. The sample consisted of blood. The receptor source for this set is a man between 35 and 55 years old with Graves' ophthalmopathy. CDR3s include the opening cysteine and the closing phenylalanine or tryptophan.

TRBV12-3/TRBV12-4	TRBJ2-7	CASSPFSQTYEQYF
TRBV20-1	TRBJ2-7	CSARRDRIQLEQYF
TRBV12-3/TRBV12-4	TRBJ1-1	CASRSGQGSTEAFF
TRBV7-3	TRBJ2-5	CASSLAGGPQEAQYF
TRBV28	TRBJ2-5	CASSSRGLALETQYF
TRBV5-1	TRBJ2-3	CASSLQRGRTDTQYF
TRBV7-9	TRBJ2-1	CASGLTSGTGNNEQFF
TRBV19	TRBJ1-5	CATSSVAAGNQPQHF
TRBV6-2/TRBV6-3	TRBJ2-3	CASENTDTQYF
TRBV12-3/TRBV12-4	TRBJ1-1	CASSSLGGVAEAFF